This T cell receptor (beta chain) was obtained from a study of OX40 agonist ivuxolimab in advanced cancers. Study context: The study enrolled dose-escalation patients with hepatocellular carcinoma, melanoma, renal cell or head and neck cancer. Overall study findings and caveats: Compared with CD4+, CD8+ T cells on average had more expanded clones.

Generated by immunoSEQ multiplex PCR, the TCRdb table keeps only in-frame clones and is missing some. The sample holds some 80,000 clones, roughly 91% seen once. In its sample, this clone was seen once. The antigen is unknown. Here the sequenced sample was CD4+ or CD8+ T cells sorted from blood, taken in a trial of the OX40 agonist ivuxolimab. This sequence originates from an adult with an advanced solid tumor such as melanoma, head and neck, liver or kidney cancer.

CDR3 coding DNA: TGTGCCTGGAGTGGAGGGTCCGGAAACATTCAGTACTTC. Translating gives CAWSGGSGNIQYF. V gene TRBV30 combines with J gene TRBJ2-4; possibly TRBD2 for D (5 bases). With 1 base removed from V and 6 bases from J, the gap between germline ends came to 10 bases. This CDR3 has 13 amino acids. Germline CDR1 is GTSNPN and CDR2 is SVGIG (reference sequence).